The 31 T cell receptor beta chains below come from one sample, sequenced in a study of cytomegalovirus exposure and HLA in healthy donors. In the PCR, 60 Vbeta and 13 Jbeta primers were used. The assay was immunoSEQ multiplex PCR, and TCRdb's table has in-frame clones only and misses some. The table records around 190,000 clones, about 88% of them present only once. Sequencing input: PBMCs. The receptor set was obtained from a young woman in good health and CMV-seronegative.

The genes are TRBV21-1 and TRBJ2-7; the table names TRBD2, a call not compared with the DNA. TRBV21-1 is assigned pseudogene status. CDR3 size: 16 residues. This chain's CDR3 is CASSSKGKSGRDEQYF. CDR3 DNA sequence: TGTGCCAGCAGCTCCAAAGGGAAAAGCGGGCGCGACGAGCAGTACTTC.

The chain joins TRBV30 to TRBJ2-2; 9 bases are shared with TRBD1. Per the germline V gene, CDR1 is GTSNPN and CDR2 is SVGIG (reference sequence). The CDR3 sequence is 14 residues long. The junction had 4 bases not matched to a gene; V was cut back by 3 bases and J by 5 bases. The CDR3, as DNA: TGTGCCTGGAGCGCCGGGACAGGGACCGGGGAGCTGTTTTTT. This codes for CAWSAGTGTGELFF.

The J gene is TRBJ2-5, the V gene TRBV11-2; 10 bases line up with TRBD2. The J call is uncertain, as TRBJ2-7 better fits the DNA end. CDR1 SGHAT and CDR2 FQNNGV come from the germline V gene. There are 14 residues in the CDR3. CDR3 protein: CASSHLAGVYEQYF. The CDR3 nucleotides read TGTGCCAGCAGCCATCTAGCGGGGGTCTACGAGCAGTACTTC.

The J gene is TRBJ2-1, the V gene TRBV6-1, with 7 bases lining up with TRBD2. Trimming removed 0 bases from V and 10 bases from J; junction bases left unmatched: 0. CDR1 is MNHNS, CDR2 SASEGT, per germline. The CDR3 contains 12 residues. The CDR3 region has the DNA TGTGCCAGCAGTGAAGCGCGGGGGGAGCAGTTCTTC. Amino acid sequence: CASSEARGEQFF.

The V call is TRBV2, the J call TRBJ1-1, with D unclear. Trimming removed 2 bases at V and 4 bases at J, with 14 bases between. CDR3 size: 15 residues. Germline assignment: CDR1 SNHLY and CDR2 FYNNEI. As DNA, the CDR3 is TGTGCCAGCAGTGAAAGATCCCTTGTCGGCACTGAAGCTTTCTTT. Its translation is CASSERSLVGTEAFF.

This chain joins TRBV4-1 and TRBJ2-1; TRBD1 might be the D (5 bases). The germline gives CDR1 MGHRA, CDR2 YSYEKL. The germline V and J ends were trimmed by 3 bases and 0 bases, with 9 bases remaining between them. This CDR3 contains 15 residues. The CDR3 here is CASSQGRTSYNEQFF. The CDR3 DNA reads TGCGCCAGCAGCCAGGGGCGGACCTCCTACAATGAGCAGTTCTTC.

The rearrangement uses TRBV9 and TRBJ2-1, with 8 bases identical to TRBD2. Germline V gene data show CDR1 as SGDLS and CDR2 as YYNGEE. V gave up 3 bases and J gave up 4 bases; unmatched junction bases: 12. The CDR3 contains 17 residues. As DNA, the CDR3 is TGTGCCAGCAGCGGAGGGGCCGGGGGGGGTCGATACAATGAGCAGTTCTTC. Its protein product is CASSGGAGGGRYNEQFF.

The chain recombines TRBV27 with TRBJ1-1, with 10 bases lining up with TRBD1. The CDR3 loop spans 12 amino acids. V dropped 10 bases and J dropped 7; count of bases not matched to a gene: 6. CDR1 and CDR2 (germline): MNHEY, SMNVEV (reference sequence). In DNA form, the CDR3 reads TGTGCCACTTCCGACAGGGGGCATGAAGCTTTCTTT. Protein product: CATSDRGHEAFF.

This chain links TRBV5-1 with TRBJ2-3; 7 bases fit TRBD1. The CDR3 loop spans 15 amino acids. Germline V lookup: CDR1 SGHRS, CDR2 YFSETQ. V trimming: 0 bases; J trimming: 4 bases; junction bases outside the gene matches: 5. The CDR3 nucleotides read TGCGCCAGCAGCTTGGTTGGCCAGGGGGCAGATACGCAGTATTTT. Translating gives CASSLVGQGADTQYF. The full variable domain, completed using reference TRBV5-1 and TRBJ2-3, is KAGVTQTPRYLIKTRGQQVTLSCSPISGHRSVSWYQQTPGQGLQFLFEYFSETQRNKGNFPGRFSGRQFSNSRSEMNVSTLELGDSALYLCASSLVGQGADTQYFGPGTRLTVL.

The chain uses TRBV5-5 and TRBJ2-1; D is possibly TRBD1 (10 bases). The CDR3 spans 17 residues. Between the trimmed V and J ends, which lost 4 bases and 7 bases, there was a span of 24 bases. The germline V gene encodes CDR1 SGHKS and CDR2 YYEKEE (reference sequence). This CDR3 reads CASSARGGDRGGNEQFF. CDR3 nucleotides: TGTGCCAGCAGCGCCCGCGGGGGGGACAGGGGTGGGAATGAGCAGTTCTTC.

This chain joins TRBV29-1 and TRBJ1-1; TRBD1 aligns across 8 bases. V shed 5 bases, J shed 5 bases, and the junction held 10 bases outside the gene matches. The V gene's germline CDR1 is SQVTM and CDR2 ANQGSEA. This CDR3 spans 14 amino acids. The CDR3: CSVRAGGMRTEAFF. CDR3 sequence (DNA): TGCAGCGTTAGGGCAGGGGGCATGCGGACTGAAGCTTTCTTT.

The chain has TRBV7-8 and TRBJ1-5; unclear D gene. Trimming shortened V by 0 bases and J by 6 bases, and 18 bases separated the two germline ends. This CDR3 has 17 amino acids. The V gene's germline CDR1 is SGHVS and CDR2 FQNEAQ. The CDR3 spells CASSLAAGASGSQPQHF. The CDR3 DNA reads TGTGCCAGCAGCTTAGCAGCTGGAGCGTCGGGGAGTCAGCCCCAGCATTTT. The full variable domain, in which reference TRBV7-8 and TRBJ1-5 provide the parts outside the CDR3, is GAGVSQSPRYKVAKRGQDVALRCDPISGHVSLFWYQQALGQGPEFLTYFQNEAQLDKSGLPSDRFFAERPEGSVSTLKIQRTQQEDSAVYLCASSLAAGASGSQPQHFGDGTRLSIL.

This rearrangement joins TRBV25-1 to TRBJ2-1; no clear D. Germline V gene data show CDR1 as MGHDK and CDR2 as SYGVNS. The V and J ends lost 1 base and 12 bases respectively, with 13 bases between them. CDR3 length: 13 amino acids. The chain's CDR3 is CASSEFEESGQFF. The CDR3 bases are TGTGCCAGCAGTGAATTTGAGGAGTCGGGGCAGTTCTTC.

Of note for this clone: This sample also contains other DNA sequences that code for the same CDR3. The rearrangement joins TRBV5-6 to TRBJ1-1; D is unclear. V lost 4 bases and J 2 bases, leaving 6 bases between the germline ends. The CDR3 runs 12 residues. Germline V gene sequence: CDR1 SGHDT, CDR2 YYEEEE. CDR3 protein: CASSLLNTEAFF. As DNA, the CDR3 is TGTGCCAGCAGCCTCTTAAACACTGAAGCTTTCTTT.

The V and J genes are TRBV7-2 and TRBJ2-1; 10 bases match TRBD1. The CDR3 has 16 amino acids. Trimming cost V 0 bases and J 9 bases; bases outside gene matches: 8. Germline CDR1 reads SGHTA; CDR2 reads FQGNSA. The chain's CDR3 is CASSLAPDRGIIEQFF. The CDR3 nucleotides read TGTGCCAGCAGCTTAGCGCCGGACAGGGGGATTATTGAGCAGTTCTTC.

The rearrangement links TRBV5-1 to TRBJ2-5; TRBD1 aligns across 10 bases. Germline values: CDR1 SGHRS, CDR2 YFSETQ. The V gene end was trimmed by 5 bases and the J gene end by 4 bases; junction bases not matched to a gene: 11. The CDR3 is 16 residues long. The CDR3 loop is CASRLTGGWTRETQYF. Written as DNA, the CDR3 is TGCGCCAGCAGGCTGACAGGGGGCTGGACGCGAGAGACCCAGTACTTC.

This sequence joins TRBV6-6 and TRBJ2-1, with 14 bases fitting TRBD2. CDR3 length: 14 residues. The germline V gene has CDR1 MNHNY and CDR2 SVGAGI (reference sequence). With 6 bases clipped from V and 6 bases from J, the junction kept 1 base outside the gene matches. CDR3 bases: TGTGCCAGCAGCGGGACTAGCGGGGGCAATGAGCAGTTCTTC. Translation: CASSGTSGGNEQFF.

The chain joins TRBV5-1 to TRBJ2-1; possibly TRBD1 for D (6 bases). V was pared by 4 bases and J by 3 bases, with 8 bases between. The CDR3 extends over 13 amino acids. The germline gives CDR1 SGHRS, CDR2 YFSETQ. The CDR3, as DNA: TGCGCCAGCAGCCAGGACAGCTACAATGAGCAGTTCTTC. As protein: CASSQDSYNEQFF.

This sequence joins TRBV23-1 and TRBJ1-5; 9 positions agree with TRBD1. TRBV23-1 is an open reading frame whose function is uncertain. The CDR3 is made up of 21 amino acids. Trimming cost V 0 bases and J 0 bases; bases outside gene matches: 15. The CDR3 here is CASSQSMRDRDFPYSNQPQHF. The CDR3 DNA is TGCGCCAGCAGTCAATCGATGAGGGACAGGGATTTCCCTTATAGCAATCAGCCCCAGCATTTT.

This clone was seen a few times. The rearrangement joins TRBV10-2 to TRBJ1-5; a weak D match, TRBD1 (6 bases). The CDR3 contains 13 residues. The V and J ends lost 6 bases and 7 bases respectively, with 13 bases between them. Looked up from germline, CDR1 is WSHSY and CDR2 is SAAADI. Here the CDR3 DNA reads TGCGCCAGCAGACAGGGCGTTGGGCAGCCCCAGCATTTT. Residues: CASRQGVGQPQHF.

This clone was counted a single time. This chain connects TRBV19 to TRBJ1-2, with TRBD1 as a possible D gene (5 bases). The CDR3 has 12 amino acids. Trimming shortened V by 7 bases and J by 8 bases, and 14 bases separated the two germline ends. Germline CDR1 LNHDA, CDR2 SQIVND (reference sequence). This CDR3 reads CASIGQGTGYTF. DNA of the CDR3: TGTGCCAGTATCGGGCAGGGAACCGGCTACACCTTC.

In its sample, this clone was seen a few times. V and J are TRBV25-1 and TRBJ1-2; D unclear. There are 12 residues in the CDR3. The V gene's germline CDR1 is MGHDK and CDR2 SYGVNS. Trimming removed 2 bases from V and 10 bases from J, with 11 bases in between. DNA of the CDR3: TGTGCCAGCAGTGAAAGTGAGGTTTCCTACACCTTC. Translating gives CASSESEVSYTF.

The rearrangement uses TRBV19 and TRBJ2-5; D unresolved. Per the germline V gene, CDR1 is LNHDA and CDR2 is SQIVND (reference sequence). V lost 3 bases and J lost 1, with 6 bases in between. CDR3 length equals 13 residues. The CDR3 nucleotides read TGTGCCAGTAGTATTAACGGCCAAGAGACCCAGTACTTC. Translating it yields CASSINGQETQYF.

The rearrangement links TRBV7-8 to TRBJ2-3; 10 bases agree with TRBD2. Germline lookup yields CDR1 SGHVS and CDR2 FQNEAQ. The CDR3 spans 15 residues. Unmatched junction bases numbered 3, after V lost 3 bases and J lost 3 bases. The CDR3 bases are TGTGCCAGCAGCTTTTTGACTAGCGGGACAGATACGCAGTATTTT. It translates to CASSFLTSGTDTQYF.

V usage is TRBV4-1 and J usage is TRBJ2-2; perhaps TRBD1 as D (6 bases). With 2 bases removed from V and 4 bases from J, the gap between germline ends came to 8 bases. The CDR3 has 14 amino acids. The V gene's germline CDR1 is MGHRA and CDR2 YSYEKL. The CDR3 here is CASSQYRATGELFF. The CDR3 DNA follows: TGCGCCAGCAGCCAATACAGGGCCACCGGGGAGCTGTTTTTT.

The V gene is TRBV2, the J gene TRBJ1-5; D is unclear. Trimming removed 2 bases from V and 0 bases from J, with 8 bases in between. The CDR3 has 15 residues. CDR1 is SNHLY and CDR2 is FYNNEI in the germline V gene. CDR3 amino acids: CASSETSHSNQPQHF. CDR3 nucleotides: TGTGCCAGCAGTGAAACATCTCATAGCAATCAGCCCCAGCATTTT.

For the CDR3, the DNA is TGTGCCAGCAGTGCAGGGGAGACCCAGTACTTC. Translation: CASSAGETQYF. The rearrangement links TRBV2 to TRBJ2-5, with D perhaps matching TRBD1 (5 bases). The CDR3 extends over 11 amino acids. V was trimmed by 4 bases and J by 5 bases, leaving 5 bases between them. CDR1 is SNHLY and CDR2 is FYNNEI in the germline V gene.

J is TRBJ2-3 and V is TRBV7-3; 7 bases align to TRBD2. V lost 5 bases, J lost 4 bases, and 3 bases stayed unmatched. The CDR3 is 13 amino acids. Per germline, CDR1 SGHTA and CDR2 FQGTGA. DNA of the CDR3: TGTGCCAGCAGCCTGGGGAGGGCAGATACGCAGTATTTT. This codes for CASSLGRADTQYF.

This clone has only one observation. J is TRBJ1-5 and V is TRBV27; 8 positions match TRBD1. There are 14 residues in the CDR3. V dropped 5 bases and J dropped 6; count of bases not matched to a gene: 6. Germline V lookup: CDR1 MNHEY, CDR2 SMNVEV (reference sequence). The CDR3 region is CASSDRGEIQPQHF. As DNA, the CDR3 is TGTGCCAGCAGTGACAGGGGTGAGATTCAGCCCCAGCATTTT.

CDR3 nucleotide sequence: TGCGCCAGCAGCCGGGGATTAGCTAGCACAGATACGCAGTATTTT. This codes for CASSRGLASTDTQYF. The V call is TRBV5-1, the J call TRBJ2-3, with D tentatively TRBD2 (5 bases). The CDR3 covers 15 residues. Germline assignment: CDR1 SGHRS and CDR2 YFSETQ. The V end was cut by 4 bases, the J end by 0 bases, with 12 bases between.

This rearrangement joins TRBV15 to TRBJ1-5, with a weak D call TRBD1 (5 bases). CDR1 LNHNV and CDR2 YYDKDF come from the germline V gene (reference sequence). The V and J ends lost 4 bases and 7 bases respectively, with 17 bases between them. The CDR3 length is 15 residues. CDR3 sequence: CATSTLGQGRQPQHF. DNA for the CDR3: TGTGCCACCAGCACTCTGGGGCAGGGCAGGCAGCCCCAGCATTTT.